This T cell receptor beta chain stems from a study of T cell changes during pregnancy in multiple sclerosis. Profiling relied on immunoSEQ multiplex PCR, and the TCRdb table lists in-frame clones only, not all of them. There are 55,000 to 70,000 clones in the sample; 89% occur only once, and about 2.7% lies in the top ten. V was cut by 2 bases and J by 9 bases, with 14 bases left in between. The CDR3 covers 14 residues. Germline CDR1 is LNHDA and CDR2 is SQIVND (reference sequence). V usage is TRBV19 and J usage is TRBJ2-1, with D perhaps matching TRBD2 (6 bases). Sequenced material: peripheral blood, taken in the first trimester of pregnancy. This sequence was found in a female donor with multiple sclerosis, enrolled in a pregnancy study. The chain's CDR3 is CASSIWREKGEQFF. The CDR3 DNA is TGTGCCAGTAGTATATGGAGGGAAAAGGGTGAGCAGTTCTTC.